This TCR beta chain was documented in a study of CD8+CD57+ T cells in acquired aplastic anemia. Worth noting for this clonotype: Its antigen is unidentified.

Germline values: CDR1 ENHRY, CDR2 SYGVKD. Trimming left V 9 bases short and J 5 bases short, with 11 bases between. The CDR3 has 13 residues. Study-level points and caveats: The study identified roughly 29 CD8+ CDR3 sequences shared by patients and controls.

CDR3 and TCR beta VDJ profiling relied on a genomic DNA template. TCRdb fed the reads into MiXCR, producing one record per CDR3 protein. The repertoire consists of some 140,000 distinct CDR3 sequences, with roughly 40% occurring once and the leading ten covering roughly 8.9%. The receptor was derived from a human donor in good health, serving as a control. Sequencing used sorted CD4+, CD8+, or CD8+CD57+ T cells (not recorded which) from PBMCs. The J gene is TRBJ1-6, the V gene TRBV10-3; no definite D call. DNA of the CDR3: TGTGCCATTTCACGACACGATAATTCACCCCTCCACTTT. Encoded protein: CAISRHDNSPLHF.